The 30 T cell receptor beta chains given below trace back to one sample, sequenced in a study of cytotoxic CD8 clonotypes in ibrutinib-treated CLL. TCRdb keeps only in-frame clones here, not all; method: immunoSEQ multiplex PCR. The data hold over 140,000 clones, with over 75% observed a single time. Sequenced here: PBMCs, sampled after 36 months of ibrutinib treatment. All receptors derive from a human donor with chronic lymphocytic leukemia.

V is TRBV4-1 and J is TRBJ2-6, with D possibly being TRBD1 (5 bases). V lost 1 base to trimming and J lost 3 bases, with 13 bases between them. CDR1 and CDR2 from the germline V gene are MGHRA and YSYEKL. The CDR3 is 17 residues long. CDR3 nucleotide sequence: TGCGCCAGCAGCCAAGTGTCAGGGTCGGTTGGGGCCAACGTCCTGACTTTC. Amino acid sequence: CASSQVSGSVGANVLTF.

V usage is TRBV2 and J usage is TRBJ2-7, with a possible D match to TRBD2 (5 bases). Looked up from germline, CDR1 is SNHLY and CDR2 is FYNNEI. With 6 bases removed from V and 1 base from J, the gap between germline ends came to 13 bases. The CDR3 spans 14 residues. Written as DNA, the CDR3 is TGTGCCAGCAGGGAGGTTACAGCTTCCTACGAGCAGTACTTC. This translates into CASREVTASYEQYF. Combining the CDR3 with reference TRBV2 and TRBJ2-7 gives the whole variable domain EPEVTQTPSHQVTQMGQEVILRCVPISNHLYFYWYRQILGQKVEFLVSFYNNEISEKSEIFDDQFSVERPDGSNFTLKIRSTKLEDSAMYFCASREVTASYEQYFGPGTRLTVT.

V gene TRBV5-6 combines with J gene TRBJ2-1; D possibly corresponds to TRBD2 (6 bases). CDR1 is SGHDT and CDR2 is YYEEEE in the germline V gene. Trimming cost V 0 bases and J 0 bases, with 7 bases left between them. The CDR3 extends over 15 amino acids. CDR3 amino acids: CASSLVGGSYNEQFF. The CDR3 DNA sequence: TGTGCCAGCAGCTTGGTGGGGGGCTCCTACAATGAGCAGTTCTTC.

This clone was counted only a few times. The genes are TRBV7-3 and TRBJ2-7; D is possibly TRBD1 (5 bases). Trimming pared 2 bases from V and 7 bases from J, leaving 12 bases between. The germline V gene encodes CDR1 SGHTA and CDR2 FQGTGA. This CDR3 is built from 13 residues. Here the CDR3 DNA reads TGTGCCAGCAGCTTAGAAGGGGCAGGGGAGCAGTACTTC. This translates into CASSLEGAGEQYF.

V gene TRBV7-8 combines with J gene TRBJ1-5; D unresolved. Trimming cost V 1 base and J 5 bases, with 9 bases left between them. The CDR3 has 14 residues. Per germline, CDR1 SGHVS and CDR2 FQNEAQ. CDR3 DNA: TGTGCCAGCAGCTTAGGACTTCGGTATCAGCCCCAGCATTTT. This encodes CASSLGLRYQPQHF.

The chain is built from TRBV5-4 and TRBJ2-5; D is unresolved. The CDR3 covers 14 residues. The V gene's germline CDR1 is SGHNT and CDR2 YYREEE (reference sequence). The V gene lost 0 bases and the J gene lost 5 bases, with 11 bases spanning the gap. The CDR3 sequence is CASSLARTEETQYF. CDR3 bases: TGTGCCAGCAGCTTGGCACGGACCGAGGAGACCCAGTACTTC.

The J gene is TRBJ2-3, the V gene TRBV9; 10 nucleotides match TRBD2. With 0 bases clipped from V and 6 bases from J, the junction kept 4 bases outside the gene matches. CDR1 is SGDLS and CDR2 is YYNGEE in the germline V gene. CDR3 length: 15 amino acids. Here the CDR3 reads CASSVVPSGSDTQYF. The CDR3 DNA reads as TGTGCCAGCAGCGTAGTCCCTAGCGGGAGCGATACGCAGTATTTT. Variable domain in full (rest from reference TRBV9 and TRBJ2-3): DSGVTQTPKHLITATGQRVTLRCSPRSGDLSVYWYQQSLDQGLQFLIQYYNGEERAKGNILERFSAQQFPDLHSELNLSSLELGDSALYFCASSVVPSGSDTQYFGPGTRLTVL.

The chain joins TRBV7-9 to TRBJ2-7, with TRBD1 matching over 8 bases. This CDR3 is 15 amino acids long. Per germline, CDR1 SEHNR and CDR2 FQNEAQ (reference sequence). Trimming took 5 bases from V and 0 from J; bases not matched to a gene: 6. The CDR3 here is CASSGGQDRSYEQYF. The CDR3 coding sequence is TGTGCCAGCAGCGGGGGACAGGACCGCTCCTACGAGCAGTACTTC.

The chain uses TRBV2 and TRBJ1-5; D is perhaps TRBD1 (6 bases). The germline gives CDR1 SNHLY, CDR2 FYNNEI. This CDR3 spans 12 amino acids. V lost 4 bases and J lost 7, with 8 bases in between. CDR3 region: CASSGTGQPQHF. CDR3 sequence (DNA): TGTGCCAGCAGTGGCACAGGGCAGCCCCAGCATTTT.

The chain recombines TRBV6-5 with TRBJ1-2, with TRBD1 matching over 8 bases. Losses at the gene ends were 5 bases for V and 5 bases for J; bases not matched to a gene: 10. Germline lookup yields CDR1 MNHEY and CDR2 SVGAGI. The CDR3 length is 15 residues. The DNA of the CDR3 is TGTGCCAGCAGTACCACAAGACAGGGGTTGTATGGCTACACCTTC. Translating it yields CASSTTRQGLYGYTF.

This clone was counted only a few times. The V call is TRBV9, the J call TRBJ2-7, with TRBD1 as a possible D gene (5 bases). The germline gives CDR1 SGDLS, CDR2 YYNGEE. The CDR3 sequence is 13 residues long. V was shortened by 1 base and J by 5 bases, with 10 bases between the two germline ends. The CDR3 DNA sequence: TGTGCCAGCAGCGTAAGGGTAGGGGACGAGCAGTACTTC. This translates into CASSVRVGDEQYF.

The V call is TRBV11-2, the J call TRBJ2-7; D tentatively fits TRBD1 or TRBD2 (5 bases each). The CDR3 contains 16 residues. Germline-derived CDR1 and CDR2 are SGHAT and FQNNGV. V was pared by 6 bases and J by 2 bases, with 20 bases between. Written as DNA, the CDR3 is TGTGCCAGCAGGGGAGTATTGGCAGGGATGGCCTACGAGCAGTACTTC. It translates to CASRGVLAGMAYEQYF.

The V call is TRBV30, the J call TRBJ2-2, with D unresolved. CDR3 length equals 13 residues. The germline V gene encodes CDR1 GTSNPN and CDR2 SVGIG (reference sequence). The germline V and J ends were trimmed by 2 bases and 4 bases, with 8 bases remaining between them. CDR3 sequence (DNA): TGTGCCTGGAGTTTCTTAGGCACCGGGGAGCTGTTTTTT. Amino acid sequence: CAWSFLGTGELFF.

The chain carries TRBV6-5 and TRBJ2-7; 9 nucleotides match TRBD1. CDR1 and CDR2 (germline): MNHEY, SVGAGI. V lost 10 bases, J lost 9 bases, and 16 bases stayed unmatched. The CDR3 runs to 14 residues. The CDR3 DNA follows: TGTGCCACCCGGGAGGACAGGGGCCTACCTAGGCAGTACTTC. As protein: CATREDRGLPRQYF.

V usage is TRBV7-2 and J usage is TRBJ1-5; a possible D gene is TRBD1 (5 bases). CDR3 length equals 17 residues. Germline assignment: CDR1 SGHTA and CDR2 FQGNSA. V lost 2 bases and J lost 7, with 21 bases in between. The CDR3: CASSLIPGFQGGQPQHF. CDR3 bases: TGTGCCAGCAGCTTAATTCCCGGCTTCCAGGGTGGACAGCCCCAGCATTTT. The full variable domain, in which reference TRBV7-2 and TRBJ1-5 provide the parts outside the CDR3, is GAGVSQSPSNKVTEKGKDVELRCDPISGHTALYWYRQSLGQGLEFLIYFQGNSAPDKSGLPSDRFSAERTGGSVSTLTIQRTQQEDSAVYLCASSLIPGFQGGQPQHFGDGTRLSIL.

This sequence joins TRBV6-5 and TRBJ1-2; D not resolved. CDR1 is MNHEY, CDR2 SVGAGI, per germline. The V end was cut by 1 base, the J end by 8 bases, with 8 bases between. The CDR3 has 12 residues. The DNA for the CDR3 is TGTGCCAGCAGTTACTACGGTGGAGGCTACACCTTC. It yields the protein CASSYYGGGYTF.

V gene TRBV6-1 combines with J gene TRBJ2-7; 11 nucleotides align to TRBD2. Trimming cost V 1 base and J 7 bases; bases outside gene matches: 9. The CDR3 loop spans 16 amino acids. Germline lookup yields CDR1 MNHNS and CDR2 SASEGT. In DNA form, the CDR3 reads TGTGCCAGCAGTGAAGTTACTAGCGGGAGACGGGGGGAGCAGTACTTC. Translation gives CASSEVTSGRRGEQYF.

V is TRBV7-9 and J is TRBJ2-1; D gene unclear. The CDR3 contains 12 residues. Per germline, CDR1 SEHNR and CDR2 FQNEAQ (reference sequence). V gave up 1 base and J gave up 7 bases, with 5 bases separating them. In DNA form, the CDR3 reads TGTGCCAGCAGCTTAGTGGCAAATGAGCAGTTCTTC. It codes for CASSLVANEQFF. Full variable domain (outside the CDR3, taken from reference TRBV7-9 and TRBJ2-1): DTGVSQNPRHKITKRGQNVTFRCDPISEHNRLYWYRQTLGQGPEFLTYFQNEAQLEKSRLLSDRFSAERPKGSFSTLEIQRTEQGDSAMYLCASSLVANEQFFGPGTRLTVL.

The chain recombines TRBV6-5 with TRBJ1-5; 11 positions agree with TRBD1. J was trimmed by 6 bases and V by 6 bases; bases with no gene match: 7. Germline CDR1 and CDR2: MNHEY and SVGAGI. CDR3 length: 15 residues. The CDR3 reads CASSPGQGAVQPQHF. CDR3 nucleotides: TGTGCCAGCAGCCCAGGACAGGGGGCTGTTCAGCCCCAGCATTTT.

V and J are TRBV10-3 and TRBJ2-7; TRBD1 is a possible D gene (6 bases). The CDR3 contains 16 residues. Germline V gene lookup returns CDR1 ENHRY and CDR2 SYGVKD. Trimming stripped 4 bases from V and 3 bases from J, with 19 bases between. The CDR3 DNA is TGTGCCATCAGTGGAAACAGGGTGGACTCTGGCTACGAGCAGTACTTC. This sequence encodes CAISGNRVDSGYEQYF.

The rearrangement joins TRBV11-2 to TRBJ2-1; 9 bases match TRBD2. The junction had 10 bases not matched to a gene; V was cut back by 5 bases and J by 5 bases. Per germline, CDR1 SGHAT and CDR2 FQNNGV. The CDR3 has 16 amino acids. The CDR3 DNA follows: TGTGCCAGCAGCCCGCGGCTAGCGGGGACTAACAATGAGCAGTTCTTC. The encoded protein is CASSPRLAGTNNEQFF.

The chain's CDR3 is CSVQTGFTGELFF. CDR3 bases: TGCAGCGTCCAGACAGGGTTTACCGGGGAGCTGTTTTTT. This chain connects TRBV29-1 to TRBJ2-2; 7 bases fit TRBD1. The CDR3 length is 13 residues. J was trimmed by 5 bases and V by 6 bases; bases with no gene match: 6. Per the germline V gene, CDR1 is SQVTM and CDR2 is ANQGSEA.

The chain links TRBV2 to TRBJ1-3; D ambiguous. The CDR3 totals 15 residues. The germline V gene encodes CDR1 SNHLY and CDR2 FYNNEI. Trimming left V 3 bases short and J 0 bases short, with 9 bases between. CDR3 nucleotides: TGTGCCAGCAGTGATGACGGATACTCTGGAAACACCATATATTTT. Amino acid sequence: CASSDDGYSGNTIYF. Using reference TRBV2 and TRBJ1-3 for the parts outside the CDR3, the full variable domain is EPEVTQTPSHQVTQMGQEVILRCVPISNHLYFYWYRQILGQKVEFLVSFYNNEISEKSEIFDDQFSVERPDGSNFTLKIRSTKLEDSAMYFCASSDDGYSGNTIYFGEGSWLTVV.

V is TRBV5-1 and J is TRBJ2-1; TRBD1 might be the D (6 bases). Germline V gives CDR1 SGHRS, CDR2 YFSETQ. V was cut by 0 bases and J by 3 bases, with 7 bases left in between. The CDR3 runs 14 residues. The CDR3 coding sequence is TGCGCCAGCAGCTTGGAACAGGGCTACAATGAGCAGTTCTTC. Translation: CASSLEQGYNEQFF.

The chain has TRBV7-9 and TRBJ2-5; D possibly uses TRBD1 or TRBD2 (5 bases each). The germline V gene encodes CDR1 SEHNR and CDR2 FQNEAQ (reference sequence). This CDR3 is built from 16 residues. Deletions cut 3 bases from V and 5 bases from J, with 19 bases between. The CDR3 DNA sequence: TGTGCCAGCAGCTTCGCCCGGGACGGGCCAGGGGAGACCCAGTACTTC. Its translation is CASSFARDGPGETQYF.

This clone was observed a few times. The chain couples TRBV30 to TRBJ1-2; D perhaps matches TRBD1 (6 bases). Germline values: CDR1 GTSNPN, CDR2 SVGIG (reference sequence). Trimming pared 4 bases from V and 7 bases from J, leaving 16 bases between. This CDR3 is built from 13 residues. This CDR3 is CAWNIGGRRGYTF. In DNA, the CDR3 is TGTGCCTGGAACATTGGGGGGCGCCGTGGCTACACCTTC.

This clone was detected only a few times. The genes are TRBV5-1 and TRBJ1-2, with D unresolved. Trimming removed 6 bases from V and 4 bases from J, with 13 bases in between. Germline CDR1 is SGHRS and CDR2 is YFSETQ. The CDR3 runs to 13 residues. CDR3 protein: CASTPSGSYGYTF. Here the CDR3 DNA reads TGCGCCAGCACACCCTCGGGGAGCTATGGCTACACCTTC.

Here the CDR3 DNA reads TGTGCCAGCAACCCTACAGACTATGGCTACACCTTC. Residues: CASNPTDYGYTF. V and J are TRBV9 and TRBJ1-2; D unclear. This CDR3 is 12 amino acids long. Trimming removed 6 bases at V and 3 bases at J, with 9 bases between. Germline CDR1 is SGDLS and CDR2 is YYNGEE.

This rearrangement joins TRBV19 to TRBJ2-7; the match to TRBD2 covers 8 bases. Germline lookup yields CDR1 LNHDA and CDR2 SQIVND (reference sequence). V shed 6 bases, J shed 3 bases, and the junction held 13 bases outside the gene matches. This CDR3 contains 16 residues. CDR3 loop: CASRNKLGLDHYEQYF. In nucleotides, the CDR3 is TGTGCCAGTAGGAATAAATTGGGACTAGATCACTACGAGCAGTACTTC.

V and J are TRBV11-3 and TRBJ2-1; D may correspond to TRBD1 or TRBD2 (5 bases each). The germline V gene encodes CDR1 SGHNT and CDR2 YENEEA. V lost 5 bases, J lost 4 bases, and 18 bases lay in between. The CDR3 runs 16 residues. CDR3 residues: CASSLSWDQPYNEQFF. The CDR3 coding sequence is TGTGCCAGCAGCCTCTCGTGGGACCAACCATACAATGAGCAGTTCTTC. Based on the CDR3 plus reference TRBV11-3 and TRBJ2-1, the full variable domain is EAGVVQSPRYKIIEKKQPVAFWCNPISGHNTLYWYLQNLGQGPELLIRYENEEAVDDSQLPKDRFSAERLKGVDSTLKIQPAELGDSAVYLCASSLSWDQPYNEQFFGPGTRLTVL.